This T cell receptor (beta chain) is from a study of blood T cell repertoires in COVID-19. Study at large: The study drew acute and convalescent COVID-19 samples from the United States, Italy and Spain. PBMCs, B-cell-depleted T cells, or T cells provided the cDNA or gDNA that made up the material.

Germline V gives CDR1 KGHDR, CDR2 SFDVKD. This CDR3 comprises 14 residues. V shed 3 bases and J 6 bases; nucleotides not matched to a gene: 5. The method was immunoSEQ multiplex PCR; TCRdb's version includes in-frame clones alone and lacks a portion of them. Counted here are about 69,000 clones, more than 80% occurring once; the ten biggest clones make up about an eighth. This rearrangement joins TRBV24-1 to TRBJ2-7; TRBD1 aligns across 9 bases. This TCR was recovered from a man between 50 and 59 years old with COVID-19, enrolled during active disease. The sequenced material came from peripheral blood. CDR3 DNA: TGTGCCACCAGTGATCCTGGGACAGGGACCGAGCAGTACTTC. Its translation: CATSDPGTGTEQYF.